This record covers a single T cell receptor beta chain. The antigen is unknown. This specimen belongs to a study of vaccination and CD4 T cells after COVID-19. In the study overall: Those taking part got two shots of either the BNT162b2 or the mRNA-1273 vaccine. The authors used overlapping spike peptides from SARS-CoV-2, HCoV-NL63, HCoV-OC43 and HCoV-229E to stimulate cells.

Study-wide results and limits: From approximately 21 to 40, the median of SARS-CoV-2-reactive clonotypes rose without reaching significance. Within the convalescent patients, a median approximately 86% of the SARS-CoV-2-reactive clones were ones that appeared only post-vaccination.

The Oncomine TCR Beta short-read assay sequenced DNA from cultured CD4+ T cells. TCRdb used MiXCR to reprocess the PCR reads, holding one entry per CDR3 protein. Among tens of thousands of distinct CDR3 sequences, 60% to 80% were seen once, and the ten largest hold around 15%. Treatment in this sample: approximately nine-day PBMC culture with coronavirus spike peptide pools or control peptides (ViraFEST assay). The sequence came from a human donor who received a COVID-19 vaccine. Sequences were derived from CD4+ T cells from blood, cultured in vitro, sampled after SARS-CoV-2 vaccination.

As DNA, the CDR3 is TGTGCCAGCAGGAAGGCCTCGACAGGGTCCTGGGGCTACACCTTC. It specifies CASRKASTGSWGYTF. The chain employs TRBV2 and TRBJ1-2, with 7 bases fitting TRBD1. The CDR3 length is 15 residues. Unmatched junction bases numbered 15, after V lost 6 bases and J lost 8 bases. Germline V lookup: CDR1 SNHLY, CDR2 FYNNEI.